Shown below are 23 T cell receptor beta chains from a single sample sequenced in a study of blood T cell repertoires in COVID-19. Measured with immunoSEQ multiplex PCR; TCRdb has only the in-frame clones, and not every one. Seen here are about 100,000 clones, 84% observed once, and the top ten hold 3.5% to 5.5%. The specimen sequenced was peripheral blood. All receptors come from a human donor in a cohort sampled during active COVID-19.

The chain couples TRBV14 to TRBJ1-2; 8 bases are shared with TRBD1. The CDR3 spans 15 residues. CDR1 SGHDN and CDR2 FVKESK come from the germline V gene. Losses at the gene ends were 3 bases for V and 4 bases for J; bases not matched to a gene: 7. The CDR3 is CASSHRQGWLYGYTF. The CDR3 DNA reads TGTGCCAGCAGCCACCGACAGGGGTGGCTCTATGGCTACACCTTC.

The chain has TRBV3-1 (or the pseudogene TRBV3-2) and TRBJ2-5; perhaps TRBD1 as D (5 bases). The length of the CDR3 is 15 residues. The germline V gene encodes CDR1 LGHDT and CDR2 YNNKEL (reference sequence). The V end was cut by 1 base, the J end by 3 bases, with 12 bases between. The CDR3 coding sequence is TGTGCCAGCAGCCAAGTGGGGCTTAGGGAAGAGACCCAGTACTTC. It yields the protein CASSQVGLREETQYF.

This clone has a single count. One junction end disagrees with the germline gene, perhaps due to a read error. The chain uses TRBV5-1 and TRBJ2-5; 7 bases fit TRBD1. Germline-derived CDR1 and CDR2 are SGHRS and YFSETQ. The CDR3 consists of 15 residues. The CDR3: CASSIDTGAQKTQYF. Written as DNA, the CDR3 is TGCGCCAGCAGCATAGATACAGGGGCCCAAAAGACCCAGTACTTC.

V is TRBV5-8 and J is TRBJ1-4, with 7 bases aligning to TRBD1. Germline values: CDR1 SGHTS, CDR2 YDEGEE. The CDR3 totals 18 residues. V lost 4 bases to trimming and J lost 4 bases; unmatched junction nucleotides: 16. The CDR3 DNA sequence: TGTGCCAGCAGCCTAGGGCGGACAGGCCTAAAAAATAATGAAAAACTGTTTTTT. This sequence encodes CASSLGRTGLKNNEKLFF.

The chain uses TRBV11-3 and TRBJ1-1; D gene ambiguous. CDR3 length equals 13 residues. V was pared by 2 bases and J by 6 bases, with 10 bases between. Germline loops: CDR1 SGHNT, CDR2 YENEEA. The chain's CDR3 is CASSLLNIAEAFF. As DNA, the CDR3 is TGTGCCAGCAGCTTACTTAACATCGCTGAAGCTTTCTTT.

J is TRBJ2-7 and V is TRBV7-3, with D perhaps TRBD2 (6 bases). The CDR3 contains 14 residues. The germline gives CDR1 SGHTA, CDR2 FQGTGA. V gave up 3 bases and J gave up 0 bases, with 9 bases separating them. CDR3 region: CASSFHGSSYEQYF. DNA for the CDR3: TGTGCCAGCAGCTTTCACGGGAGCTCCTACGAGCAGTACTTC.

The V call is TRBV24-1, the J call TRBJ2-1; 8 bases map to TRBD2. CDR3 length: 15 amino acids. Germline V lookup: CDR1 KGHDR, CDR2 SFDVKD. Trimming removed 4 bases from V and 7 bases from J; junction bases left unmatched: 8. The CDR3 loop reads CATSDPGGPSNEQFF. The DNA of the CDR3 is TGTGCCACCAGTGACCCGGGGGGGCCGAGTAATGAGCAGTTCTTC.

This chain links TRBV7-2 with TRBJ2-7, with a possible D match to TRBD1 (6 bases). Germline loops: CDR1 SGHTA, CDR2 FQGNSA. V lost 4 bases to trimming and J lost 1 base, with 11 bases between them. This CDR3 region has 14 residues. CDR3 amino acids: CASSSLGGSYEQYF. The CDR3 DNA sequence: TGTGCCAGCAGCTCGTTAGGGGGATCCTACGAGCAGTACTTC.

The gene calls are TRBV6-1 and TRBJ1-6, with TRBD1 matching 9 bases. The CDR3 consists of 15 residues. Germline CDR1 reads MNHNS; CDR2 reads SASEGT. V lost 1 base and J lost 9; bases outside the gene matches: 4. The CDR3 spells CASSEEETGGSPLHF. CDR3 nucleotide sequence: TGTGCCAGCAGTGAAGAGGAGACAGGGGGTTCACCCCTCCACTTT.

This sequence joins TRBV27 and TRBJ1-2; unclear D gene. The CDR3 contains 15 residues. V shed 5 bases and J shed 8 bases, with 21 bases lying between them. Germline lookup yields CDR1 MNHEY and CDR2 SMNVEV (reference sequence). CDR3 in amino acids: CASSRTPTAPSGYTF. The CDR3 DNA sequence: TGTGCCAGCAGTCGGACCCCGACGGCGCCTAGCGGCTACACCTTC.

The chain recombines TRBV10-1 with TRBJ1-6; D is undetermined. The CDR3 is made up of 11 amino acids. Trimming left V 11 bases short and J 10 bases short, with 12 bases between. Germline V lookup: CDR1 WNHNN, CDR2 SYGVQD (reference sequence). CDR3 sequence: CAGRVDSPLHF. DNA for the CDR3: TGCGCCGGGAGGGTAGACTCACCCCTCCACTTT.

This rearrangement joins TRBV19 to TRBJ2-1, with TRBD1 identical over 11 bases. CDR1 is LNHDA and CDR2 is SQIVND in the germline V gene (reference sequence). This CDR3 is built from 14 residues. The J segment lost 3 bases and the V segment lost 7 bases, leaving 2 bases of the junction unmatched. CDR3 nucleotides: TGTGCCAGTACCGGGACAGGGGGCTACAATGAGCAGTTCTTC. Encoded protein: CASTGTGGYNEQFF.

This clone is a singleton in its sample. The chain combines TRBV11-3 with TRBJ2-1; 8 bases fit TRBD1. Per germline, CDR1 SGHNT and CDR2 YENEEA. V gave up 3 bases and J gave up 6 bases; unmatched junction bases: 7. This CDR3 is 15 amino acids long. CDR3 DNA sequence: TGTGCCAGCAGCTTCCGGACAGGGTCCATCAATGAGCAGTTCTTC. It is translated as CASSFRTGSINEQFF.

This chain joins TRBV2 and TRBJ1-5; D may be TRBD1 (6 bases). The germline CDR1 and CDR2 sequences are SNHLY and FYNNEI. The CDR3 is 14 amino acids. Trimming removed 5 bases from V and 2 bases from J, with 10 bases in between. The CDR3 here is CASSSAGGNQPQHF. CDR3 bases: TGTGCCAGCAGTTCAGCAGGGGGCAATCAGCCCCAGCATTTT.

V gene TRBV6-6 combines with J gene TRBJ1-2; TRBD1 matches at 7 bases. Germline values: CDR1 MNHNY, CDR2 SVGAGI (reference sequence). V trimming: 3 bases; J trimming: 8 bases; junction bases outside the gene matches: 12. This CDR3 has 15 amino acids. The DNA of the CDR3 is TGTGCCAGCAGTTATGACAGGGAACCCCTCGGAGGCTACACCTTC. Amino acids: CASSYDREPLGGYTF.

This clone was observed a handful of times. This rearrangement joins TRBV7-6 to TRBJ2-7, with unresolved D. CDR3 size: 15 residues. CDR1 is SGHVS and CDR2 is FNYEAQ in the germline V gene. Trimming removed 6 bases at V and 0 bases at J, with 15 bases between. The CDR3 bases are TGTGCCAGCAGTTCCCAGGAAGGTAGCTCCTACGAGCAGTACTTC. It specifies CASSSQEGSSYEQYF.

This clone was counted between two and nine times. This chain joins TRBV18 and TRBJ1-1; 9 nucleotides agree with TRBD1. With V trimmed by 4 bases and J by 0 bases, 3 bases remained unmatched. Looked up from germline, CDR1 is KGHSH and CDR2 is LQKENI. The CDR3 is made up of 15 amino acids. CDR3 bases: TGTGCCAGCTCACTCGGACAGGGGATGAACACTGAAGCTTTCTTT. Its translation is CASSLGQGMNTEAFF.

The chain joins TRBV7-9 to TRBJ1-4, with D possibly matching TRBD1 (5 bases). The CDR3 length is 16 residues. Trimming took off 5 bases at V and 6 bases at J, with 19 bases between the two ends. Germline CDR1 is SEHNR and CDR2 is FQNEAQ (reference sequence). The CDR3 reads CASSATTGTGYEKLFF. DNA for the CDR3: TGTGCCAGCAGCGCGACTACCGGGACTGGATATGAAAAACTGTTTTTT.

The chain employs TRBV9 and TRBJ2-3; 9 nucleotides match TRBD1. CDR1 and CDR2 (germline): SGDLS, YYNGEE. The V and J ends lost 4 bases and 4 bases, in that order; junction bases with no gene match: 4. The CDR3 runs 14 residues. The CDR3 DNA reads TGTGCCAGCAGCTCGGGACAGGGCCCAGATACGCAGTATTTT. Amino acid sequence: CASSSGQGPDTQYF.

This chain links TRBV7-9 with TRBJ2-3; D not certain. Germline V gives CDR1 SEHNR, CDR2 FQNEAQ (reference sequence). V dropped 3 bases and J dropped 1 base, with 11 bases sitting between them. The CDR3 contains 15 residues. CDR3 in DNA: TGTGCCAGCAGCTTTACGTCTAGTGGCACAGATACGCAGTATTTT. Protein: CASSFTSSGTDTQYF.

The rearrangement joins TRBV9 to TRBJ2-3, with 8 nucleotides matching TRBD2. With 8 bases clipped from V and 3 bases from J, the junction kept 11 bases outside the gene matches. This CDR3 has 15 residues. CDR1 is SGDLS and CDR2 is YYNGEE in the germline V gene. The CDR3 is CASCQGAGVTDTQYF. The CDR3 DNA is TGTGCCAGTTGTCAGGGAGCGGGGGTTACAGATACGCAGTATTTT.

This sequence joins TRBV12-3 or TRBV12-4 and TRBJ1-1; D remains unclear. V shed 0 bases and J shed 8 bases, with 7 bases lying between them. The CDR3 loop spans 12 amino acids. The CDR3 nucleotides are TGTGCCAGCAGTTTAGCTGAGTGGGAAGCTTTCTTT. This gives the protein CASSLAEWEAFF.

The CDR3 is CASTPGTEAFF. CDR3 in DNA: TGTGCCAGCACCCCCGGCACTGAAGCTTTCTTT. This chain connects TRBV12-3 or TRBV12-4 to TRBJ1-1, with D unresolved. CDR3 size: 11 residues. Trimming removed 7 bases from V and 4 bases from J, with 7 bases in between.